Listed below are T cell receptor beta chains from one sample, sequenced in a study of blood T cell repertoires in COVID-19. Generated by immunoSEQ multiplex PCR, the TCRdb table keeps only in-frame clones and is missing some. The sample contains roughly 260,000 clones, about nine tenths of which appear only once. Sequencing was done on a sample of PBMCs or T cells enriched from blood (not recorded which). These receptors all come from a woman in her 30s with acute COVID-19. CDR3s include the opening cysteine and the closing phenylalanine or tryptophan. Fields, in order: V gene, D gene, J gene, CDR3 protein. D genes are given only for firm matches.

V gene: TRBV19
D gene: TRBD1
J gene: TRBJ2-5
CDR3 protein: CASSPDRVVTQYF

V gene: TRBV9
D gene: .
J gene: TRBJ1-2
CDR3 protein: CASSSGTQGGGYTF

V gene: TRBV5-1
D gene: TRBD2
J gene: TRBJ2-2
CDR3 protein: CASSLSGRATGELFF

V gene: TRBV5-1
D gene: .
J gene: TRBJ2-1
CDR3 protein: CASASLDNEQFF

V gene: TRBV19
D gene: .
J gene: TRBJ1-1
CDR3 protein: CASSIWGGAEAFF

V gene: TRBV10-3
D gene: .
J gene: TRBJ1-2
CDR3 protein: CAISEVTGNYGYTF

V gene: TRBV6-5
D gene: TRBD1
J gene: TRBJ1-5
CDR3 protein: CASSPDRGGNQPQHF

V gene: TRBV5-1
D gene: TRBD2
J gene: TRBJ2-1
CDR3 protein: CASSPGTSGDYNEQFF

V gene: TRBV11-2
D gene: TRBD2
J gene: TRBJ2-3
CDR3 protein: CASSLEGGVSTQYF

V gene: TRBV24-1
D gene: .
J gene: TRBJ1-2
CDR3 protein: CATSDGGFGGYTF

V gene: TRBV7-9
D gene: TRBD1
J gene: TRBJ1-5
CDR3 protein: CASSRQGQNQPQHF

V gene: TRBV30
D gene: .
J gene: TRBJ1-2
CDR3 protein: CAWSPVYGYTF

V gene: TRBV2
D gene: .
J gene: TRBJ1-1
CDR3 protein: CASSADTFPSNTEAFF

V gene: TRBV27
D gene: TRBD1
J gene: TRBJ2-7
CDR3 protein: CATRPDTGTGLVEQYF

V gene: TRBV6-5
D gene: .
J gene: TRBJ1-2
CDR3 protein: CASTPGSWDYGYTF

V gene: TRBV9
D gene: TRBD1
J gene: TRBJ1-3
CDR3 protein: CASSGGDRGGSGNTIYF

V gene: TRBV6-1
D gene: TRBD2
J gene: TRBJ2-5
CDR3 protein: CASSEGLAQETQYF

V gene: TRBV15
D gene: .
J gene: TRBJ1-3
CDR3 protein: CATSSGGGNTIYF

V gene: TRBV6-5
D gene: TRBD2
J gene: TRBJ2-5
CDR3 protein: CASSLISGRQETQYF

V gene: TRBV7-9
D gene: .
J gene: TRBJ2-5
CDR3 protein: CASSLGDLGGLRQTQYF

V gene: TRBV28
D gene: TRBD2
J gene: TRBJ2-1
CDR3 protein: CASSLPSGSSYNEQFF

V gene: TRBV19
D gene: .
J gene: TRBJ2-5
CDR3 protein: CASSMTAETQYF

V gene: TRBV18
D gene: .
J gene: TRBJ2-1
CDR3 protein: CASSPRLALNNEQFF

V gene: TRBV6-1
D gene: TRBD1
J gene: TRBJ2-5
CDR3 protein: CASSEGLRDRGETQYF

V gene: TRBV14
D gene: .
J gene: TRBJ1-1
CDR3 protein: CASSLMPGGVTEAFF

V gene: TRBV29-1
D gene: TRBD2
J gene: TRBJ2-1
CDR3 protein: CSVDLTSGSRGYNEQFF

V gene: TRBV29-1
D gene: .
J gene: TRBJ2-2
CDR3 protein: CSVERQENTGELFF

V gene: TRBV15
D gene: .
J gene: TRBJ1-2
CDR3 protein: CATSRAEVYGYTF

V gene: TRBV19
D gene: TRBD1
J gene: TRBJ1-5
CDR3 protein: CASSILTGTYSNQPQHF

V gene: TRBV28
D gene: TRBD2
J gene: TRBJ2-1
CDR3 protein: CASGPSGGLSYNEQFF

V gene: TRBV15
D gene: TRBD1
J gene: TRBJ2-1
CDR3 protein: CATSSLPRTGDYNEQFF